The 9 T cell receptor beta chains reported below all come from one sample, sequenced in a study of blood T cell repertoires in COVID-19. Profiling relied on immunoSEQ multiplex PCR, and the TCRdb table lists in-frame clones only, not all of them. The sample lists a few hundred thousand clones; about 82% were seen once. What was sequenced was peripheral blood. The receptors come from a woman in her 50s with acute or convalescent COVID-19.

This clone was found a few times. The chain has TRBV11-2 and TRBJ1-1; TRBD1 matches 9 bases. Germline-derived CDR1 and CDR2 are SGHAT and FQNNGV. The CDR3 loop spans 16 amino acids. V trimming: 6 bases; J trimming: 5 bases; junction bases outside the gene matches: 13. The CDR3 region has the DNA TGTGCCAGCAGTTTTCATCCGGGACAGGGTAGGACTGAAGCTTTCTTT. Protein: CASSFHPGQGRTEAFF.

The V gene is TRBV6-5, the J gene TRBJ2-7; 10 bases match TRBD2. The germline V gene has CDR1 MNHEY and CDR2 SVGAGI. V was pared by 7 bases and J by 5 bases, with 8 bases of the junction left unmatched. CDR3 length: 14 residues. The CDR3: CASIPGLASHEQYF. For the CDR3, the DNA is TGTGCCAGCATCCCGGGACTAGCGTCCCACGAGCAGTACTTC.

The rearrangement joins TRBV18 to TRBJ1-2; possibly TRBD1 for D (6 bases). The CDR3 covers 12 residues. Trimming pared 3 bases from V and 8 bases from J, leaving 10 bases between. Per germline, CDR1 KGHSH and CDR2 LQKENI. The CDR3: CASSPYREGYTF. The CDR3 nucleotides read TGTGCCAGCTCACCTTACAGGGAAGGCTACACCTTC.

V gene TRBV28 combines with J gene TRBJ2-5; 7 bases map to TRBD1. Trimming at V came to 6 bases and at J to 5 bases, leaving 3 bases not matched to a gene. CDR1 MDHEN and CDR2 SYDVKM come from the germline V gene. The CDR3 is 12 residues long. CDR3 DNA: TGTGCCAGCAGGATGACAGGGGAGACCCAGTACTTC. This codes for CASRMTGETQYF.

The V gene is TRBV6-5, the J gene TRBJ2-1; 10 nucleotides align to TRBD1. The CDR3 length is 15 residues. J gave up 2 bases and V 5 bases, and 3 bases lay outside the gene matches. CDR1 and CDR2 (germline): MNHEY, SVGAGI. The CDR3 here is CASSTGTGAYNEQFF. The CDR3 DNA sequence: TGTGCCAGCAGTACCGGGACAGGGGCCTACAATGAGCAGTTCTTC.

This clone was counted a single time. The CDR3 region has the DNA TGTGCCAGCAGCGTAGCGGTAGCGCCGAACACCGGGGAGCTGTTTTTT. Amino acid sequence: CASSVAVAPNTGELFF. The rearrangement links TRBV9 to TRBJ2-2; possible D gene TRBD2, 5 bases. The CDR3 is 16 residues long. Trimming pared 0 bases from V and 0 bases from J, leaving 9 bases between. CDR1 and CDR2 (germline): SGDLS, YYNGEE.

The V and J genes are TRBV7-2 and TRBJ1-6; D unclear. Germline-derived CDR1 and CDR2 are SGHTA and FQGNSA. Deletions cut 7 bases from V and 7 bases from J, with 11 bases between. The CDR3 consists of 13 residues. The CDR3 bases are TGTGCCAGCAAACTAGTAAGGAATTCACCCCTCCACTTT. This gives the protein CASKLVRNSPLHF.

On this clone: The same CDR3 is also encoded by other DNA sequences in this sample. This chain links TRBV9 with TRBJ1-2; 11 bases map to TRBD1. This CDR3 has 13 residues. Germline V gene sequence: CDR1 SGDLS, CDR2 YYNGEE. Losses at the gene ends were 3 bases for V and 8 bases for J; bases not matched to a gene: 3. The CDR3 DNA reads TGTGCCAGCAGCGCGGACAGGGGGCTCGGCTACACCTTC. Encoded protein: CASSADRGLGYTF. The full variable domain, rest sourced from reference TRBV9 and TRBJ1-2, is DSGVTQTPKHLITATGQRVTLRCSPRSGDLSVYWYQQSLDQGLQFLIQYYNGEERAKGNILERFSAQQFPDLHSELNLSSLELGDSALYFCASSADRGLGYTFGSGTRLTVV.

CDR3 coding DNA: TGTGCCAGCAGCTTGGATCGAGATTGGCGGGAGGCTAGGAATGAGCAGTTCTTC. This translates into CASSLDRDWREARNEQFF. V and J are TRBV5-6 and TRBJ2-1; TRBD2 agrees at 8 bases. Losses at the gene ends were 0 bases for V and 7 bases for J; bases not matched to a gene: 15. Per the germline V gene, CDR1 is SGHDT and CDR2 is YYEEEE. CDR3 size: 18 residues.